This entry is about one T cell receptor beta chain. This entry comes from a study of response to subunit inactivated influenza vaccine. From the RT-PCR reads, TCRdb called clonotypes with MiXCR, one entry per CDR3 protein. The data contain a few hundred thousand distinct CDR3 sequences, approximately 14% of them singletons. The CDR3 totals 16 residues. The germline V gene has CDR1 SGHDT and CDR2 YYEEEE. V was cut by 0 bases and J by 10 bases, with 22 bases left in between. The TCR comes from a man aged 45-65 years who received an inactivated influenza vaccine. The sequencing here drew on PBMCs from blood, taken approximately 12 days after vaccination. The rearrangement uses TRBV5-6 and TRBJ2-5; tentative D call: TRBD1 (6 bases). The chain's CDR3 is CASSLETATGLGGQYF. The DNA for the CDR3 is TGTGCCAGCAGCTTGGAAACGGCGACCGGCCTAGGGGGCCAGTACTTC.